The 9 T cell receptor beta chains listed next were all sequenced from one sample in a study of blood T cell repertoires in COVID-19. Measured with immunoSEQ multiplex PCR; TCRdb has only the in-frame clones, and not every one. The sample lists 80,000 or so clones; roughly four fifths were seen once. The sample taken for sequencing was peripheral blood. The receptors shown here come from a human donor in a cohort sampled during active COVID-19.

The chain's CDR3 is CASSGQGNSPLHF. For the CDR3, the DNA is TGTGCCAGTAGTGGACAGGGTAATTCACCCCTCCACTTT. The chain links TRBV19 to TRBJ1-6; 8 nucleotides match TRBD1. Germline CDR1 is LNHDA and CDR2 is SQIVND (reference sequence). The CDR3 has 13 residues. J lost 6 bases, V lost 5 bases, and 0 bases had no gene match.

This chain joins TRBV27 and TRBJ2-1; TRBD1 is a possible D gene (7 bases). V gave up 4 bases and J gave up 10 bases, with 14 bases separating them. The CDR3 length is 13 residues. Germline-derived CDR1 and CDR2 are MNHEY and SMNVEV (reference sequence). CDR3 in DNA: TGTGCCAGCAGTTCCCTCAGGGGGAGGGAGCAGTTCTTC. Translating gives CASSSLRGREQFF.

The rearrangement joins TRBV7-9 to TRBJ1-6; D is possibly TRBD1 (5 bases). V dropped 5 bases and J dropped 3 bases, with 11 bases sitting between them. Germline V gene lookup returns CDR1 SEHNR and CDR2 FQNEAQ (reference sequence). CDR3 length equals 15 residues. The CDR3 here is CASSPGDSYNSPLHF. The CDR3 region has the DNA TGTGCCAGCAGCCCAGGTGACAGCTATAATTCACCCCTCCACTTT. Variable domain in full (rest from reference TRBV7-9 and TRBJ1-6): DTGVSQNPRHKITKRGQNVTFRCDPISEHNRLYWYRQTLGQGPEFLTYFQNEAQLEKSRLLSDRFSAERPKGSFSTLEIQRTEQGDSAMYLCASSPGDSYNSPLHFGNGTRLTVT.

V gene TRBV2 combines with J gene TRBJ1-6; no clear D gene. V lost 4 bases and J 5 bases, leaving 9 bases between the germline ends. CDR1 SNHLY and CDR2 FYNNEI come from the germline V gene. The CDR3 sequence is 14 residues long. The DNA of the CDR3 is TGTGCCAGCAGTGTCCAGAAACATAATTCACCCCTCCACTTT. Residues: CASSVQKHNSPLHF.

This clone has a single count. This chain connects TRBV3-1 (or the pseudogene TRBV3-2) to TRBJ1-4; no reliable D call. CDR3 length equals 15 residues. CDR1 is LGHDT and CDR2 is YNNKEL in the germline V gene (reference sequence). V gave up 4 bases and J gave up 3 bases, with 12 bases separating them. In DNA form, the CDR3 reads TGTGCCAGCAGCCTCCAACGGGGTCCTAATGAAAAACTGTTTTTT. Encoded protein: CASSLQRGPNEKLFF.

The rearrangement joins TRBV7-2 to TRBJ1-6, with 9 positions matching TRBD1. Trimming removed 5 bases from V and 16 bases from J; junction bases left unmatched: 6. Germline CDR1 is SGHTA and CDR2 is FQGNSA. This CDR3 contains 12 residues. The CDR3 sequence: CASSPDRGILHF. The CDR3 bases are TGTGCCAGCAGCCCGGACAGGGGAATACTCCACTTT.

CDR3 in DNA: TGTGCCAGCAGCTTACCGCAAGGACAGGGGAGGGAAGCTTTCTTT. Translating gives CASSLPQGQGREAFF. The chain uses TRBV21-1 and TRBJ1-1; TRBD1, the table's D call, was not compared with the DNA. TRBV21-1 is an annotated pseudogene. The CDR3 is 15 amino acids.

V usage is TRBV9 and J usage is TRBJ2-1; no reliable D call. This CDR3 comprises 15 residues. The V and J ends lost 3 bases and 0 bases respectively, with 10 bases between them. CDR1 and CDR2 from the germline V gene are SGDLS and YYNGEE. The CDR3 bases are TGTGCCAGCAGCGCCTTGAGCGTCTCCTACAATGAGCAGTTCTTC. This gives the protein CASSALSVSYNEQFF.

The gene calls are TRBV13 and TRBJ2-1; 13 bases map to TRBD2. Germline V gene sequence: CDR1 PRHDT, CDR2 FYEKMQ (reference sequence). The CDR3 is 15 residues long. Trimming took 5 bases from V and 7 from J; bases not matched to a gene: 5. The CDR3, as DNA: TGTGCCAGCAGCGCCCGACTAGCGGGGGGAAATGAGCAGTTCTTC. Protein product: CASSARLAGGNEQFF.